This T cell receptor (beta chain) is from a study of blood T cells in healthy people across ages. Study-level background: The template switching approach captured approximately one barcoded beta molecule for every two T cells.

A second 7 to 11 cycle PCR used barcoded and J-beta primers. TCRdb called the 5' RACE reads again in MiXCR, with one record for every CDR3 protein. The profile covers 800,000 or so distinct CDR3 sequences, with around a quarter appearing a single time and 3% to 4.5% taken by the ten largest. This CDR3 has 14 residues. Trimming stripped 0 bases from V and 6 bases from J, with 8 bases between. CDR1 and CDR2 from the germline V gene are MNHEY and SVGEGT. Isolation per sample recovered at least 6 million PBMCs. The same sample was also studied in work on T cells of mothers and their children.

This chain connects TRBV6-2 or TRBV6-3 to TRBJ2-2, with a weak D call TRBD2 (5 bases). Input material: blood. This clonotype was obtained from a boy aged 5-17 years in good health. The CDR3 sequence: CASSYSGSPGELFF. In DNA form, the CDR3 reads TGTGCCAGCAGTTACTCGGGGAGCCCCGGGGAGCTGTTTTTT.